One and the same sample provided the 31 T cell receptor beta chains below, sequenced in a study of graft-versus-host responses after intestinal transplantation. Produced via immunoSEQ multiplex PCR; TCRdb's table is partial and in-frame only. The data hold about 57,000 clones, with roughly 90% observed a single time. This specimen was PBMCs, taken 26 days after transplant. The receptors originated from a human patient who received an intestinal transplant, so some T cells may come from the graft donor.

The chain combines TRBV29-1 with TRBJ1-2; D remains unclear. Trimming removed 7 bases at V and 0 bases at J, with 9 bases between. In germline, CDR1 is SQVTM, CDR2 ANQGSEA. The CDR3 contains 12 residues. Written as DNA, the CDR3 is TGCAGCGCTTCCGGAGCTAACTATGGCTACACCTTC. Translating it yields CSASGANYGYTF.

This chain uses TRBV6-1 with TRBJ2-7; 11 positions agree with TRBD2. CDR1 is MNHNS, CDR2 SASEGT, per germline. The CDR3 loop spans 16 amino acids. After removal of 4 bases from V and 0 bases from J, the junction contained 5 bases not matched to a gene. The CDR3 region is CASSATSGGRSYEQYF. DNA for the CDR3: TGTGCCAGCAGTGCTACTAGCGGGGGACGCTCCTACGAGCAGTACTTC.

V and J are TRBV5-4 and TRBJ2-1; 8 nucleotides line up with TRBD2. The V segment lost 4 bases and the J segment 4 bases; nucleotides outside the gene matches: 10. This CDR3 contains 16 residues. Germline V CDR1 and CDR2: SGHNT, YYREEE (reference sequence). The CDR3 spells CASSIYGTSRYNEQFF. CDR3 nucleotides: TGTGCCAGCAGCATATATGGGACTAGTAGGTACAATGAGCAGTTCTTC.

The chain uses TRBV5-1 and TRBJ2-5, with 7 positions matching TRBD1. The trim removed 6 bases at V and 1 base at J, leaving 9 bases unmatched. CDR3 length: 15 amino acids. Germline CDR1 reads SGHRS; CDR2 reads YFSETQ. This CDR3 is CASNFLGQFQETQYF. For the CDR3, the DNA is TGCGCCAGCAACTTCCTGGGACAGTTCCAAGAGACCCAGTACTTC.

This clone was seen just once. CDR3 sequence reads: CSVERPPSRYNEQFF. The CDR3 DNA is TGCAGCGTTGAACGTCCTCCCTCGCGTTACAATGAGCAGTTCTTC. This chain connects TRBV29-1 to TRBJ2-1; D remains unclear. The CDR3 is 15 amino acids. Trimming took off 2 bases at V and 4 bases at J, with 15 bases between the two ends. The germline gives CDR1 SQVTM, CDR2 ANQGSEA.

The chain carries TRBV18 and TRBJ1-5; D gene uncertain. V was trimmed by 1 base and J by 6 bases, leaving 16 bases between them. Germline V gene data show CDR1 as KGHSH and CDR2 as LQKENI. The CDR3 has 16 residues. The CDR3 coding sequence is TGTGCCAGCTCACCACGCCTCTTGGATAGCGGTCAGCCCCAGCATTTT. Encoded protein: CASSPRLLDSGQPQHF.

The chain links TRBV4-1 to TRBJ1-1; weak D call: TRBD1 (5 bases). Trimming pared 0 bases from V and 0 bases from J, leaving 11 bases between. Germline CDR1 MGHRA, CDR2 YSYEKL. The CDR3 has 16 residues. CDR3 loop: CASSQERGILNTEAFF. Written as DNA, the CDR3 is TGCGCCAGCAGCCAAGAAAGGGGCATCTTGAACACTGAAGCTTTCTTT.

Only one count was recorded for this clone. This sequence joins TRBV2 and TRBJ2-5; possible D gene TRBD2, 6 bases. The germline V gene encodes CDR1 SNHLY and CDR2 FYNNEI. The CDR3 length is 13 residues. Trimming pared 9 bases from V and 3 bases from J, leaving 14 bases between. DNA of the CDR3: TGTGCCAGTATACCGGGAGAAAAAGAGACCCAGTACTTC. This translates into CASIPGEKETQYF.

The genes are TRBV27 and TRBJ2-1; the match to TRBD2 covers 8 bases. The trim removed 3 bases at V and 3 bases at J, leaving 7 bases unmatched. Per germline, CDR1 MNHEY and CDR2 SMNVEV (reference sequence). The CDR3 extends over 16 amino acids. CDR3 nucleotides: TGTGCCAGCAGTTTTGCGTCGGGGGGGCACTACAATGAGCAGTTCTTC. This sequence encodes CASSFASGGHYNEQFF.

The genes are TRBV5-6 and TRBJ2-7; 8 bases are shared with TRBD2. This CDR3 is 15 amino acids long. CDR1 is SGHDT, CDR2 YYEEEE, per germline. V dropped 2 bases and J dropped 2; count of bases not matched to a gene: 6. Here the CDR3 DNA reads TGTGCCAGCAGCTTAATAGCGGGACCAACCTACGAGCAGTACTTC. It codes for CASSLIAGPTYEQYF. The whole variable domain, filled in from reference TRBV5-6 and TRBJ2-7, reads DAGVTQSPTHLIKTRGQQVTLRCSPKSGHDTVSWYQQALGQGPQFIFQYYEEEERQRGNFPDRFSGHQFPNYSSELNVNALLLGDSALYLCASSLIAGPTYEQYFGPGTRLTVT.

V is TRBV4-2 and J is TRBJ1-4; no definite D call. There are 15 residues in the CDR3. Germline CDR1 is LGHNA and CDR2 is YNFKEQ. Trimming took off 1 base at V and 3 bases at J, with 9 bases between the two ends. DNA of the CDR3: TGTGCCAGCAGCCAAGTCAAACAGCCTAATGAAAAACTGTTTTTT. This translates into CASSQVKQPNEKLFF.

Regarding this clone: The junction departs from the called germline gene at one end, perhaps through a read error. The gene calls are TRBV27 and TRBJ2-5; D might be TRBD2 (6 bases). The length of the CDR3 is 15 residues. From germline, CDR1 is MNHEY and CDR2 SMNVEV (reference sequence). The CDR3 loop is CASSLSWTTQETQYF. DNA for the CDR3: TGTGCCAGCAGTCTATCATGGACTACCCAAGAGACCCAGTACTTC.

The chain recombines TRBV7-2 with TRBJ2-1; TRBD2 matches 12 bases. Trimming cost V 3 bases and J 10 bases; bases outside gene matches: 7. This CDR3 has 15 residues. CDR1 and CDR2 (germline): SGHTA, FQGNSA. CDR3 sequence: CASSFLLAGGPEQFF. In nucleotides, the CDR3 is TGTGCCAGCAGCTTTTTGCTAGCGGGGGGGCCGGAGCAGTTCTTC.

This chain links TRBV7-9 with TRBJ2-2; D remains ambiguous. Trimming removed 3 bases from V and 0 bases from J, with 5 bases in between. The CDR3 is 14 residues long. Germline CDR1 SEHNR, CDR2 FQNEAQ (reference sequence). This chain's CDR3 is CASSFVSNTGELFF. CDR3 DNA: TGTGCCAGCAGCTTCGTTTCGAACACCGGGGAGCTGTTTTTT. Supplemented by reference TRBV7-9 and TRBJ2-2, the full variable domain reads DTGVSQNPRHKITKRGQNVTFRCDPISEHNRLYWYRQTLGQGPEFLTYFQNEAQLEKSRLLSDRFSAERPKGSFSTLEIQRTEQGDSAMYLCASSFVSNTGELFFGEGSRLTVL.

The chain combines TRBV9 with TRBJ2-1; the match to TRBD1 covers 12 bases. Trimming removed 4 bases from V and 5 bases from J; junction bases left unmatched: 10. This CDR3 has 17 amino acids. Germline CDR1 and CDR2: SGDLS and YYNGEE. The CDR3 nucleotides are TGTGCCAGCAGCTCTCCCGGGACAGGGGGCGCTGACAATGAGCAGTTCTTC. It specifies CASSSPGTGGADNEQFF.

The chain has TRBV7-2 and TRBJ1-2, with 9 nucleotides matching TRBD1. Germline V gene lookup returns CDR1 SGHTA and CDR2 FQGNSA. The CDR3 contains 19 residues. V dropped 5 bases and J dropped 3; count of bases not matched to a gene: 19. CDR3 sequence (DNA): TGTGCCAGCAGCCCCCCCGGTGGGACAGGGCTAGGTCTTGACTATGGCTACACCTTC. This codes for CASSPPGGTGLGLDYGYTF.

A few counts support this clone. Other nucleotide sequences from this sample produce the same CDR3. The CDR3 spells CASSYPGGTDTQYF. CDR3 DNA sequence: TGTGCCAGCAGTTACCCGGGGGGCACAGATACGCAGTATTTT. The chain couples TRBV6-5 to TRBJ2-3; a possible D gene is TRBD2 (6 bases). Trimming shortened V by 2 bases and J by 1 base, and 7 bases separated the two germline ends. The CDR3 has 14 residues. Germline CDR1 reads MNHEY; CDR2 reads SVGAGI.

This chain links TRBV15 with TRBJ2-1, with D possibly TRBD1 on 5 matching bases. The CDR3 spans 14 residues. The V gene's germline CDR1 is LNHNV and CDR2 YYDKDF (reference sequence). V was shortened by 5 bases and J by 3 bases, with 11 bases between the two germline ends. CDR3 nucleotides: TGTGCCACCAGCCGCCAGGGTAGCTACAATGAGCAGTTCTTC. Translated: CATSRQGSYNEQFF.

This clone came up a few times. The chain has TRBV4-2 and TRBJ1-1; TRBD1 matches at 7 bases. This CDR3 contains 16 residues. Per the germline V gene, CDR1 is LGHNA and CDR2 is YNFKEQ. The V gene end was trimmed by 0 bases and the J gene end by 2 bases; junction bases not matched to a gene: 6. The CDR3, as DNA: TGTGCCAGCAGCCAAGAAAGGGGGCGCGTTAACACTGAAGCTTTCTTT. Translation gives CASSQERGRVNTEAFF.

This clone was seen once. The chain joins TRBV11-3 to TRBJ1-4; tentative D call: TRBD1 (5 bases). Germline V CDR1 and CDR2: SGHNT, YENEEA. This CDR3 contains 16 residues. Trimming removed 6 bases at V and 0 bases at J, with 14 bases between. CDR3 residues: CASRHWTGATNEKLFF. CDR3 coding DNA: TGTGCCAGCAGACACTGGACGGGGGCAACTAATGAAAAACTGTTTTTT.

V usage is TRBV5-1 and J usage is TRBJ2-5; TRBD2 agrees at 11 bases. The closer fit of TRBJ2-7 to the DNA end suggests the J call may be wrong. The CDR3 contains 15 residues. CDR1 and CDR2 (germline): SGHRS, YFSETQ. CDR3 sequence (DNA): TGCGCCAGCAGTTTTAGCGGGAGGGCCCTCGGCGAGCAGTACTTC. Protein sequence: CASSFSGRALGEQYF.

The rearrangement links TRBV2 to TRBJ2-1; 14 bases are shared with TRBD2. With 8 bases clipped from V and 9 bases from J, the junction kept 6 bases outside the gene matches. This CDR3 is 14 amino acids long. The germline gives CDR1 SNHLY, CDR2 FYNNEI. CDR3 sequence reads: CASSSGTSGSEQFF. Here the CDR3 DNA reads TGTGCCAGCTCATCCGGGACTAGCGGGAGTGAGCAGTTCTTC.

V usage is TRBV5-5 and J usage is TRBJ1-2; 8 bases align to TRBD1. Losses at the gene ends were 4 bases for V and 8 bases for J; bases not matched to a gene: 10. The germline CDR1 and CDR2 sequences are SGHKS and YYEKEE (reference sequence). The CDR3 loop spans 14 amino acids. The CDR3 loop reads CASSMDRDKGGYTF. The CDR3 bases are TGTGCCAGCAGCATGGACAGGGACAAGGGGGGCTACACCTTC.

The chain uses TRBV9 and TRBJ2-1; no clear D. The germline gives CDR1 SGDLS, CDR2 YYNGEE. This CDR3 is built from 15 residues. Trimming removed 4 bases at V and 4 bases at J, with 15 bases between. As DNA, the CDR3 is TGTGCCAGCAGCCCGAGCACCCACCAATACAATGAGCAGTTCTTC. This encodes CASSPSTHQYNEQFF. Full variable domain (outside the CDR3, taken from reference TRBV9 and TRBJ2-1): DSGVTQTPKHLITATGQRVTLRCSPRSGDLSVYWYQQSLDQGLQFLIQYYNGEERAKGNILERFSAQQFPDLHSELNLSSLELGDSALYFCASSPSTHQYNEQFFGPGTRLTVL.

The chain carries TRBV6-4 and TRBJ2-3; 7 positions match TRBD2. The CDR3 sequence is 13 residues long. With V trimmed by 4 bases and J by 3 bases, 1 base remained unmatched. The germline V gene encodes CDR1 MRHNA and CDR2 SNTAGT. CDR3 sequence reads: CASSVGGTDTQYF. CDR3 nucleotides: TGTGCCAGCAGTGTGGGGGGGACAGATACGCAGTATTTT.

V usage is TRBV14 and J usage is TRBJ2-7; TRBD2 matches at 9 bases. Germline trimming cut 4 bases from V and 2 bases from J; bases unmatched to any gene: 9. The V gene's germline CDR1 is SGHDN and CDR2 FVKESK. The CDR3 is made up of 16 amino acids. CDR3 amino acids: CASSLLAGKITYEQYV. The DNA for the CDR3 is TGTGCCAGCAGCCTGCTAGCGGGGAAGATCACCTACGAGCAGTACGTC.

This clone was counted only a few times. The CDR3 sequence is CASSLGGTGELFF. As DNA, the CDR3 is TGTGCCAGCAGCTTAGGAGGAACGGGGGAACTGTTTTTT. The chain has TRBV7-9 and TRBJ1-4; D may be TRBD1 (5 bases). The CDR3 contains 13 residues. With 1 base removed from V and 12 bases from J, the gap between germline ends came to 12 bases. CDR1 and CDR2 from the germline V gene are SEHNR and FQNEAQ (reference sequence).

As DNA, the CDR3 is TGTGCCAGCAGTTTCCTTTTAGCGGGAGGGAGCTCCTACGAGCAGTACTTC. As protein: CASSFLLAGGSSYEQYF. The V and J genes are TRBV2 and TRBJ2-7; 11 bases fit TRBD2. Germline V lookup: CDR1 SNHLY, CDR2 FYNNEI. V was clipped by 5 bases and J by 0 bases; unmatched bases: 9. This CDR3 spans 17 amino acids. Supplemented by reference TRBV2 and TRBJ2-7, the full variable domain reads EPEVTQTPSHQVTQMGQEVILRCVPISNHLYFYWYRQILGQKVEFLVSFYNNEISEKSEIFDDQFSVERPDGSNFTLKIRSTKLEDSAMYFCASSFLLAGGSSYEQYFGPGTRLTVT.

The chain carries TRBV4-2 and TRBJ2-5; 9 bases fit TRBD2. Losses at the gene ends were 3 bases for V and 5 bases for J; bases not matched to a gene: 10. The CDR3 consists of 16 residues. Germline V gene data show CDR1 as LGHNA and CDR2 as YNFKEQ. The CDR3 DNA reads TGTGCCAGCAGCCAGGCCCGCGGGGGGGCCCACGAGACCCAGTACTTC. Translated, it gives CASSQARGGAHETQYF.

This sequence joins TRBV6-1 and TRBJ2-7; perhaps TRBD2 as D (5 bases). Deletions cut 4 bases from V and 2 bases from J, with 9 bases between. Germline V gene sequence: CDR1 MNHNS, CDR2 SASEGT. The CDR3 runs to 13 residues. The CDR3 DNA is TGTGCCAGCAGTGTTAGCGAGACCTACGAGCAGTACTTC. Translation: CASSVSETYEQYF.

This clone has a handful of counts. This chain connects TRBV4-2 to TRBJ2-7; D uncertain. CDR1 and CDR2 (germline): LGHNA, YNFKEQ. The CDR3 spans 11 residues. Trimming took 5 bases from V and 2 from J, leaving 4 bases between them. Here the CDR3 DNA reads TGTGCCAGCAGCTCTCCCTACGAGCAGTACTTC. Translating it yields CASSSPYEQYF.